This TCR beta chain was sequenced during a study of T cells in Graves' hyperthyroidism and ophthalmopathy. Trimming took off 1 base at V and 7 bases at J, with 19 bases between the two ends. This CDR3 has 17 amino acids. Germline-derived CDR1 and CDR2 are MDHEN and SYDVKM. The investigators amplified TCR beta CDR3 regions from RNA transcripts. RT-PCR in the first round (using the HTBI primer set) targeted the TCR CDR3. TCRdb reprocessed the multiplex PCR reads via MiXCR and lists one record per CDR3 protein. This repertoire shows about 290,000 distinct CDR3 sequences, approximately 12% found once; its top ten account for 6% to 8%. This clonotype was observed at least ten times. Ahead of any ophthalmopathy symptoms, the blood sample was obtained at the first diagnosis of hyperthyroidism. Fresh peripheral blood, roughly 9.3 ml, was the source of the PBMCs.

Sequences were obtained from blood. The chain combines TRBV28 with TRBJ2-2; perhaps TRBD1 as D (5 bases). The clonotype was recovered from a woman in her twenties or thirties with Graves' hyperthyroidism that later progressed to Graves' ophthalmopathy. CDR3 bases: TGTGCCAGCAGTTTATCTTGGGTGTCAAAGGGGTTCGGGGAGCTGTTTTTT. Translated, it gives CASSLSWVSKGFGELFF.